This section outlines one TCR beta chain sequence together with its context. This specimen comes from a study of technical replicates of blood from a handful of donors. With V trimmed by 6 bases and J by 10 bases, 7 bases remained unmatched. The CDR3 consists of 14 residues. Germline V gene data show CDR1 as MDHEN and CDR2 as SYDVKM. Sequenced by immunoSEQ multiplex PCR; TCRdb stores in-frame clones only, minus some. The sample has roughly 82,000 clones; just over 90% are singletons. The chain has TRBV28 and TRBJ2-1; 12 nucleotides line up with TRBD2. The source of this sequence is a human donor in good health. The sample taken for sequencing was T cells isolated from PBMCs. The CDR3 sequence is CASRARTSGTEQFF. For the CDR3, the DNA is TGTGCCAGCAGGGCAAGGACTAGCGGGACGGAGCAGTTCTTC.